One sample yielded the 20 T cell receptor beta chains listed below, sequenced in a study of blood T cell repertoires in COVID-19. Clones were read by immunoSEQ multiplex PCR, and TCRdb kept only the in-frame ones, dropping some. The data show fewer than 200,000 clones, roughly nine tenths seen once. Sequenced: peripheral blood. The receptors originated from a man younger than 30 who had recovered from COVID-19.

CDR3 DNA sequence: TGTGCCAGCTCACCTTGGACTGGGGAGACCCAGTACTTC. Amino acid sequence: CASSPWTGETQYF. J is TRBJ2-5 and V is TRBV18, with D maybe TRBD2 (5 bases). Deletions cut 3 bases from V and 5 bases from J, with 10 bases between. The CDR3 sequence is 13 residues long. In germline, CDR1 is KGHSH, CDR2 LQKENI.

This clone has more than one count but fewer than ten. The chain has TRBV19 and TRBJ2-1; D uncertain. Germline V gene data show CDR1 as LNHDA and CDR2 as SQIVND (reference sequence). The length of the CDR3 is 18 residues. V gave up 2 bases and J gave up 0 bases, with 17 bases separating them. The DNA for the CDR3 is TGTGCCAGTAGTATACCCATTATGGGCCTCGGCTCCTACAATGAGCAGTTCTTC. This gives the protein CASSIPIMGLGSYNEQFF.

The V and J genes are TRBV14 and TRBJ2-1; 7 bases fit TRBD2. The V gene end was trimmed by 0 bases and the J gene end by 4 bases; junction bases not matched to a gene: 6. Germline V CDR1 and CDR2: SGHDN, FVKESK. CDR3 size: 16 residues. The CDR3 DNA is TGTGCCAGCAGCCAAGATCCCGGCGGGGGTTACAATGAGCAGTTCTTC. Protein sequence: CASSQDPGGGYNEQFF.

J is TRBJ2-2 and V is TRBV19; unclear D gene. V was clipped by 8 bases and J by 1 base, with 11 bases between them. Germline V lookup: CDR1 LNHDA, CDR2 SQIVND (reference sequence). The CDR3 totals 14 residues. DNA for the CDR3: TGTGCCAGTCTGAGCTCGGGGAACACCGGGGAGCTGTTTTTT. Its protein product is CASLSSGNTGELFF.

The chain links TRBV7-9 to TRBJ2-2, with 9 bases aligning to TRBD1. In germline, CDR1 is SEHNR, CDR2 FQNEAQ (reference sequence). V lost 3 bases to trimming and J lost 5 bases; unmatched junction nucleotides: 4. There are 15 residues in the CDR3. The CDR3 protein is CASSLRDRGTGELFF. The DNA for the CDR3 is TGTGCCAGCAGCTTGCGAGACAGGGGGACCGGGGAGCTGTTTTTT. The whole variable domain, remainder taken from reference TRBV7-9 and TRBJ2-2, is DTGVSQNPRHKITKRGQNVTFRCDPISEHNRLYWYRQTLGQGPEFLTYFQNEAQLEKSRLLSDRFSAERPKGSFSTLEIQRTEQGDSAMYLCASSLRDRGTGELFFGEGSRLTVL.

V is TRBV10-3 and J is TRBJ2-3; TRBD2 aligns across 8 bases. V trimming: 3 bases; J trimming: 4 bases; junction bases outside the gene matches: 6. Germline V gene sequence: CDR1 ENHRY, CDR2 SYGVKD. The CDR3 consists of 15 residues. CDR3 nucleotides: TGTGCCATCAGTGAAAAATCGGGGGGGGCAGATACGCAGTATTTT. As protein: CAISEKSGGADTQYF.

This chain links TRBV2 with TRBJ2-5; 9 positions agree with TRBD1. The germline V gene encodes CDR1 SNHLY and CDR2 FYNNEI. V shed 7 bases and J 6 bases; nucleotides not matched to a gene: 6. The CDR3 spans 13 residues. This chain's CDR3 is CASNGGQGKTQYF. In DNA form, the CDR3 reads TGTGCCAGCAATGGAGGACAGGGGAAGACCCAGTACTTC.

This clone has just a few counts. This chain joins TRBV7-9 and TRBJ2-1; 9 bases line up with TRBD2. This CDR3 spans 14 amino acids. The germline gives CDR1 SEHNR, CDR2 FQNEAQ (reference sequence). The J segment lost 0 bases and the V segment lost 7 bases, leaving 1 base of the junction unmatched. The CDR3: CASTSGISYNEQFF. Written as DNA, the CDR3 is TGTGCCAGCACTAGCGGGATCTCCTACAATGAGCAGTTCTTC.

The chain couples TRBV9 to TRBJ2-1, with D perhaps matching TRBD1 (6 bases). This CDR3 contains 17 residues. The V and J ends lost 3 bases and 0 bases respectively, with 16 bases between them. The germline gives CDR1 SGDLS, CDR2 YYNGEE. This CDR3 reads CASSEGVAVGSYNEQFF. The CDR3 coding sequence is TGTGCCAGCAGCGAGGGGGTAGCTGTAGGCTCCTACAATGAGCAGTTCTTC.

This chain connects TRBV2 to TRBJ2-1, with 15 bases that match TRBD2. From germline, CDR1 is SNHLY and CDR2 FYNNEI. With 6 bases clipped from V and 8 bases from J, the junction kept 5 bases outside the gene matches. The CDR3 covers 15 residues. CDR3 sequence: CASRTGLAGGDEQFF. Written as DNA, the CDR3 is TGTGCCAGCAGGACAGGACTAGCGGGAGGGGATGAGCAGTTCTTC.

The chain uses TRBV5-8 and TRBJ2-5, with D perhaps matching TRBD2 (6 bases). With 1 base removed from V and 4 bases from J, the gap between germline ends came to 11 bases. Germline loops: CDR1 SGHTS, CDR2 YDEGEE. This CDR3 contains 14 residues. CDR3 sequence: CASSLMEGRETQYF. For the CDR3, the DNA is TGTGCCAGCAGCTTGATGGAGGGCCGAGAGACCCAGTACTTC.

This clone occurred once. This chain joins TRBV6-5 and TRBJ1-6; D unresolved. Germline CDR1 reads MNHEY; CDR2 reads SVGAGI. The CDR3 is 15 amino acids. Trimming left V 0 bases short and J 7 bases short, with 10 bases between. CDR3 in DNA: TGTGCCAGCAGTTACTCGATTGGAGGGAATTCACCCCTCCACTTT. Encoded protein: CASSYSIGGNSPLHF.

This chain joins TRBV2 and TRBJ2-4; D is uncertain. Trimming removed 1 base at V and 8 bases at J, with 6 bases between. The V gene's germline CDR1 is SNHLY and CDR2 FYNNEI. This CDR3 is 12 amino acids long. The CDR3 spells CASSEGAYIQYF. CDR3 coding DNA: TGTGCCAGCAGTGAAGGAGCATACATTCAGTACTTC.

This rearrangement joins TRBV19 to TRBJ2-2, with 7 bases lining up with TRBD1. In germline, CDR1 is LNHDA, CDR2 SQIVND (reference sequence). V shed 4 bases and J 0 bases; nucleotides not matched to a gene: 8. The CDR3 spans 17 residues. In DNA, the CDR3 is TGTGCCAGTAGTAGACCTTTAGGGACAGCGAACACCGGGGAGCTGTTTTTT. Translation: CASSRPLGTANTGELFF.

The rearrangement joins TRBV27 to TRBJ2-7, with TRBD1 identical over 9 bases. This CDR3 has 14 residues. Germline V gene lookup returns CDR1 MNHEY and CDR2 SMNVEV (reference sequence). J gave up 7 bases and V 5 bases, and 9 bases lay outside the gene matches. CDR3 amino acids: CASSPWTGVGEQYF. DNA for the CDR3: TGTGCCAGCAGTCCATGGACAGGGGTGGGGGAGCAGTACTTC.

This chain connects TRBV11-2 to TRBJ2-3; D ambiguous. The CDR3 runs to 12 residues. V lost 1 base, J lost 6 bases, and 5 bases lay in between. Germline CDR1 reads SGHAT; CDR2 reads FQNNGV. The CDR3 DNA reads as TGTGCCAGCAGCTTAGTGAGGGATACGCAGTATTTT. Its protein is CASSLVRDTQYF. Full variable domain (outside the CDR3, taken from reference TRBV11-2 and TRBJ2-3): EAGVAQSPRYKIIEKRQSVAFWCNPISGHATLYWYQQILGQGPKLLIQFQNNGVVDDSQLPKDRFSAERLKGVDSTLKIQPAKLEDSAVYLCASSLVRDTQYFGPGTRLTVL.

The rearrangement joins TRBV13 to TRBJ2-2, with D perhaps TRBD1 (5 bases). Germline loops: CDR1 PRHDT, CDR2 FYEKMQ (reference sequence). This CDR3 contains 16 residues. Deletions cut 5 bases from V and 4 bases from J, with 17 bases between. The chain's CDR3 is CASSPWGAGPTGELFF. The CDR3 nucleotides read TGTGCCAGCAGCCCCTGGGGTGCAGGGCCCACCGGGGAGCTGTTTTTT.

This sequence joins TRBV30 and TRBJ2-1; TRBD2 matches 13 bases. The CDR3 is 16 residues long. Germline CDR1 is GTSNPN and CDR2 is SVGIG (reference sequence). Unmatched junction bases numbered 8, after V lost 0 bases and J lost 9 bases. For the CDR3, the DNA is TGTGCCTGGAGTGTACTTGTGACTAGCGGGAGGAGTGAGCAGTTCTTC. This sequence encodes CAWSVLVTSGRSEQFF.

The V call is TRBV12-3 or TRBV12-4, the J call TRBJ1-2; unclear D gene. The CDR3 totals 13 residues. V lost 4 bases and J 8 bases, leaving 14 bases between the germline ends. DNA for the CDR3: TGTGCCAGCAGTTCACCAGTCCCGAAGGGCTACACCTTC. This codes for CASSSPVPKGYTF.

The chain is built from TRBV28 and TRBJ2-7; possible D gene TRBD2, 6 bases. Trimming shortened V by 1 base and J by 2 bases, and 6 bases separated the two germline ends. CDR1 MDHEN and CDR2 SYDVKM come from the germline V gene. This CDR3 spans 13 amino acids. The CDR3 region is CASSLSGAYEQYF. In DNA form, the CDR3 reads TGTGCCAGCAGTTTATCGGGGGCCTACGAGCAGTACTTC.